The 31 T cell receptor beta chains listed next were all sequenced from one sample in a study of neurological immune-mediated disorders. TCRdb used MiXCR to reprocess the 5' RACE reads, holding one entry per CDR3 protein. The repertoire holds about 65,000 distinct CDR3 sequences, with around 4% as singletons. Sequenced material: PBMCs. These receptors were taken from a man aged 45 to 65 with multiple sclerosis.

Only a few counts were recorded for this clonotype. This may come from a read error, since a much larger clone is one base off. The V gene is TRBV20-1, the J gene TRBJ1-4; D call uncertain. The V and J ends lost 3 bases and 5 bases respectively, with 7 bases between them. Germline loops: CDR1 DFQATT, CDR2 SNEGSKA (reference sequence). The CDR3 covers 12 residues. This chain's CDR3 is CSASFGNEKLFF. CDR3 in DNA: TGCAGTGCTAGTTTCGGGAATGAAAAACTGTTTTTT.

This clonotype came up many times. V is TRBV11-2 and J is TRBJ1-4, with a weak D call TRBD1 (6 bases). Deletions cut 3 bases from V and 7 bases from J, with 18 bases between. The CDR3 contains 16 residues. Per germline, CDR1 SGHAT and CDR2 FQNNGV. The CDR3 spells CASSFRGGAGGEKLFF. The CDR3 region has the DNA TGTGCCAGCAGCTTTAGGGGGGGGGCCGGAGGTGAAAAACTGTTTTTT.

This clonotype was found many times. CDR3 region: CASSPYKGGGRVYGYTF. DNA of the CDR3: TGTGCCAGCAGCCCCTATAAGGGGGGTGGCAGGGTCTATGGCTACACCTTC. The chain couples TRBV9 to TRBJ1-2, with D maybe TRBD1 (6 bases). This CDR3 is 17 amino acids long. Per germline, CDR1 SGDLS and CDR2 YYNGEE. Trimming left V 4 bases short and J 4 bases short, with 23 bases between.

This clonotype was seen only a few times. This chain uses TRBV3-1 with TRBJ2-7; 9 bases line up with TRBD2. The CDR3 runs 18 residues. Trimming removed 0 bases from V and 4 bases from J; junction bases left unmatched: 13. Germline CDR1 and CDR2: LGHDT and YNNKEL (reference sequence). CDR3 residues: CASSQDLFQRGDSYEQYV. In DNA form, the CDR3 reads TGTGCCAGCAGCCAAGATCTTTTCCAGCGGGGGGATTCATACGAGCAGTACGTC.

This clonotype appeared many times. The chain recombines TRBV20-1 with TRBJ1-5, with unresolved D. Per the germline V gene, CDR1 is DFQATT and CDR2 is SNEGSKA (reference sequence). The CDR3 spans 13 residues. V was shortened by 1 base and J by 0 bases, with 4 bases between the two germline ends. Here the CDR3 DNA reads TGCAGTGCTAGAGTGGGTAGCAATCAGCCCCAGCATTTT. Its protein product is CSARVGSNQPQHF.

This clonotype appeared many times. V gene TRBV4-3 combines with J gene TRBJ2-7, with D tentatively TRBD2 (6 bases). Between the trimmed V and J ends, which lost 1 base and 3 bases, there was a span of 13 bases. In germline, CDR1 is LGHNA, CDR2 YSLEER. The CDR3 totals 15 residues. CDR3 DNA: TGCGCCAGCAGCCAAGTTGTTGGAGGGAGCTACGAGCAGTACTTC. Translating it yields CASSQVVGGSYEQYF.

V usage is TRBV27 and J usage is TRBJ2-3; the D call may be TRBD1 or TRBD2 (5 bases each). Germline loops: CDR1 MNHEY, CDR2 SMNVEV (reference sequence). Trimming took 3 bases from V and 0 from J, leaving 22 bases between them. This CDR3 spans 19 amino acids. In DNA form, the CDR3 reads TGTGCCAGCAGTTTTGGCCCCAGGGCTAGCAGATATAGCACAGATACGCAGTATTTT. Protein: CASSFGPRASRYSTDTQYF.

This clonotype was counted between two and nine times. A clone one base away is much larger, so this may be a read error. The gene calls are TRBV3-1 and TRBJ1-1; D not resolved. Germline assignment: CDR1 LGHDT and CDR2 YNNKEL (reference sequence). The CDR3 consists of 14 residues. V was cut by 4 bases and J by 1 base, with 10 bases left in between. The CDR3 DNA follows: TGTGCCAGCAGCCGCGGAAAGGAGAACACTGAAGCTTTCTTT. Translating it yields CASSRGKENTEAFF.

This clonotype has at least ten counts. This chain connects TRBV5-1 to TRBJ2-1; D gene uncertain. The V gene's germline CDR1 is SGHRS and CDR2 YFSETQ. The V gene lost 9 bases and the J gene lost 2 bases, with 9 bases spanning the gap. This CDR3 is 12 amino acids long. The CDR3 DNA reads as TGCGCCACTCGACTGGCCTACAATGAGCAGTTCTTC. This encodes CATRLAYNEQFF.

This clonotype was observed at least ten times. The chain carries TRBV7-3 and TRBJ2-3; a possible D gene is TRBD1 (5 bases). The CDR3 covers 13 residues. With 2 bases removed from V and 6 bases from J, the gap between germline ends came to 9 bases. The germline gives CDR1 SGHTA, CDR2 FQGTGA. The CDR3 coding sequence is TGTGCCAGCAGCTTACAGGGATCCGATACGCAGTATTTT. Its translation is CASSLQGSDTQYF.

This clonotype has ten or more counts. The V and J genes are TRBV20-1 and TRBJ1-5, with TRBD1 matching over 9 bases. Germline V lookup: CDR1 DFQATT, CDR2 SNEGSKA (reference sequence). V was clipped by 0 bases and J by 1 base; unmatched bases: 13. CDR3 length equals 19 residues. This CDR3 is CSARDFGQGPLGSNQPQHF. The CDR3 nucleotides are TGCAGTGCTAGAGATTTCGGACAGGGGCCCCTAGGCAGCAATCAGCCCCAGCATTTT.

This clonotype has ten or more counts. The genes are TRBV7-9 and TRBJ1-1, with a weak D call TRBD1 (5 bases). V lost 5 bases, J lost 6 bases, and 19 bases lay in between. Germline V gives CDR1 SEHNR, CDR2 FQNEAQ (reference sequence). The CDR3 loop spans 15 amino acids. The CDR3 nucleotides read TGTGCCAGCAGCCGCTGGGGGGGTGTGGACGCTGAAGCTTTCTTT. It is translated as CASSRWGGVDAEAFF.

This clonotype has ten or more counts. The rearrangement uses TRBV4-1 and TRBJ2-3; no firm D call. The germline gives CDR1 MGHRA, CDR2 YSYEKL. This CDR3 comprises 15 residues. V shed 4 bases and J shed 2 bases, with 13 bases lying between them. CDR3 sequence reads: CASSLLMGPTDTQYF. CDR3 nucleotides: TGCGCCAGCAGCCTACTTATGGGCCCCACAGATACGCAGTATTTT.

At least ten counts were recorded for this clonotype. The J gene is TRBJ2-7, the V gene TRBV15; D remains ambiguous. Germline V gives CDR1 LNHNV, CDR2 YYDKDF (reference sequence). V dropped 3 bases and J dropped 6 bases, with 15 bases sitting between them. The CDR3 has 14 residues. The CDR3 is CATSSPFLGSEQYF. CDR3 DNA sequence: TGTGCCACCAGCAGCCCCTTCTTGGGTAGCGAGCAGTACTTC.

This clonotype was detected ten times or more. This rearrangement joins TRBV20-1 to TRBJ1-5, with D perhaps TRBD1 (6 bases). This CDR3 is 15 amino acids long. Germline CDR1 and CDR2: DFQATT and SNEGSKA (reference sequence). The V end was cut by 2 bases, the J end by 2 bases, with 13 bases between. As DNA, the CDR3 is TGCAGTGCTAGAAGACGGGGGCATGGCAATCAGCCCCAGCATTTT. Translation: CSARRRGHGNQPQHF.

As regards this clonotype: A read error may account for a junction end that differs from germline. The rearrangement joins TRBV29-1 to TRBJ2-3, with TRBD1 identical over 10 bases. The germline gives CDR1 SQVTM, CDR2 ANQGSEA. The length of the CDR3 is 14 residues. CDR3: CSYGWDRGTGTQYF. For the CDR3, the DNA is TGCAGCTATGGATGGGACAGGGGCACAGGTACGCAGTATTTT.

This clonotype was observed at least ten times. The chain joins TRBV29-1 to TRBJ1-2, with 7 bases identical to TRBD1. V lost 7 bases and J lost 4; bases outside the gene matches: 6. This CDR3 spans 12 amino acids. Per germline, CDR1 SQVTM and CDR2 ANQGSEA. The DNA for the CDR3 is TGCAGCGACATGGACAGGTTCTATGGCTACACCTTC. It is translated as CSDMDRFYGYTF.

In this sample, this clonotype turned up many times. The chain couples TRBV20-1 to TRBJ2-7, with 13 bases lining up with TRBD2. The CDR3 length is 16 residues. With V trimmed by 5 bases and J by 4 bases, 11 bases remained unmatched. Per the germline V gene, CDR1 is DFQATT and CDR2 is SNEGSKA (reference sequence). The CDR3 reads CSARSWTSGGKYEQYV. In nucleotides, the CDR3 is TGCAGTGCTCGGTCCTGGACTAGCGGGGGAAAGTACGAGCAGTACGTC.

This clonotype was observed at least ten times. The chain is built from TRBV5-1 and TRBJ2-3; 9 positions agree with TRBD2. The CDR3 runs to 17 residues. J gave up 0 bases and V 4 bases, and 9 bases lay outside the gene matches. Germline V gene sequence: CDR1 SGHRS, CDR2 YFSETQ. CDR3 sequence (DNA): TGCGCCAGCAGCCCAACCGGGACTAGCTCTAGCACAGATACGCAGTATTTT. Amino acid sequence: CASSPTGTSSSTDTQYF. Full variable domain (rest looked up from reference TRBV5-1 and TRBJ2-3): KAGVTQTPRYLIKTRGQQVTLSCSPISGHRSVSWYQQTPGQGLQFLFEYFSETQRNKGNFPGRFSGRQFSNSRSEMNVSTLELGDSALYLCASSPTGTSSSTDTQYFGPGTRLTVL.

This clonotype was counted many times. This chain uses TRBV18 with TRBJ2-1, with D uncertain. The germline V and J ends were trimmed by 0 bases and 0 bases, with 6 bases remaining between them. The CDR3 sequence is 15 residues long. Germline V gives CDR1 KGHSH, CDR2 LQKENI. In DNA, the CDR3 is TGTGCCAGCTCACCACCCCAAAGCTCCTACAATGAGCAGTTCTTC. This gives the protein CASSPPQSSYNEQFF. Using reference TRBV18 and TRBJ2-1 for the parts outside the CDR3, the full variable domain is NAGVMQNPRHLVRRRGQEARLRCSPMKGHSHVYWYRQLPEEGLKFMVYLQKENIIDESGMPKERFSAEFPKEGPSILRIQQVVRGDSAAYFCASSPPQSSYNEQFFGPGTRLTVL.

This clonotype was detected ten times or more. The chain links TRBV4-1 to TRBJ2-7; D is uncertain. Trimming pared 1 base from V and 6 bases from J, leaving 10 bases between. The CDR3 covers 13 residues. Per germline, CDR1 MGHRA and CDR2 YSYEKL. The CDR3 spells CASSQVPGLEQYV. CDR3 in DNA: TGCGCCAGCAGCCAAGTGCCAGGCCTCGAGCAGTACGTC.

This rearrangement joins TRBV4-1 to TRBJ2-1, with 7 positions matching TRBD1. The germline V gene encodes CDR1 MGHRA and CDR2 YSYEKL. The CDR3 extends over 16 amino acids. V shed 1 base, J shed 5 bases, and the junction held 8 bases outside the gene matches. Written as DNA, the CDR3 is TGCGCCAGCAGCCAAGGCGACAGGGTGGTGCACAATGAGCAGTTCTTC. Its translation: CASSQGDRVVHNEQFF.

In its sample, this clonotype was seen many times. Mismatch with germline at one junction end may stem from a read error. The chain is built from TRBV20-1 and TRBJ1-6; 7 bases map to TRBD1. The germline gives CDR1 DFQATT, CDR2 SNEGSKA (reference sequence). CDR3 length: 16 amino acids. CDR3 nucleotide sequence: TGCAGTGCTAGAGATGGGGGACAGACGATTAGTTCACCCCTCAACTTT. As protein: CSARDGGQTISSPLNF.

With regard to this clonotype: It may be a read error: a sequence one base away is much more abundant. In DNA, the CDR3 is TGTGCCAGCAGTATCCCCGGGACACTCTACGAGCAGTACTTC. Amino acids: CASSIPGTLYEQYF. The chain combines TRBV27 with TRBJ2-7, with D possibly being TRBD1 (6 bases). The CDR3 sequence is 14 residues long. V shed 5 bases and J shed 3 bases, with 14 bases lying between them. The germline V gene has CDR1 MNHEY and CDR2 SMNVEV (reference sequence).

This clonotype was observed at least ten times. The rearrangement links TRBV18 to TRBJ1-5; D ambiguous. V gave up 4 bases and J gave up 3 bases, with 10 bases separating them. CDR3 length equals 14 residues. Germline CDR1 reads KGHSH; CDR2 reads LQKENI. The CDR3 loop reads CASSHGNHNQPQHF. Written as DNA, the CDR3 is TGTGCCAGCTCACACGGGAACCACAATCAGCCCCAGCATTTT.

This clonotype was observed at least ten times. CDR3 DNA sequence: TGTGCCAGCAGTCTACGGGACAGAGGCTCTGGAAACACCATATATTTT. As protein: CASSLRDRGSGNTIYF. The J gene is TRBJ1-3, the V gene TRBV28; 7 nucleotides line up with TRBD1. With 5 bases clipped from V and 0 bases from J, the junction kept 7 bases outside the gene matches. The germline gives CDR1 MDHEN, CDR2 SYDVKM. The CDR3 is made up of 16 amino acids. The full variable domain, rest sourced from reference TRBV28 and TRBJ1-3, is DVKVTQSSRYLVKRTGEKVFLECVQDMDHENMFWYRQDPGLGLRLIYFSYDVKMKEKGDIPEGYSVSREKKERFSLILESASTNQTSMYLCASSLRDRGSGNTIYFGEGSWLTVV.

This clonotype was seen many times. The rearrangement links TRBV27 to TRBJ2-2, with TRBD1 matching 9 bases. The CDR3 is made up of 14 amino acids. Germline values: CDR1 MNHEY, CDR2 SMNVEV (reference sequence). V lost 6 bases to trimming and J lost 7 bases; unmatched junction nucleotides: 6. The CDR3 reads CASSSQGAFGELFF. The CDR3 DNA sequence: TGTGCCAGCAGCTCACAGGGGGCATTCGGGGAGCTGTTTTTT.

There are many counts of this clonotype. The CDR3 sequence: CSAGAGGGGEETQYF. The CDR3 nucleotides are TGCAGTGCTGGGGCTGGGGGTGGGGGAGAAGAGACCCAGTACTTC. This sequence joins TRBV20-1 and TRBJ2-5; D is tentatively TRBD1 or TRBD2 (5 bases each). V was cut by 5 bases and J by 3 bases, with 19 bases left in between. Germline CDR1 and CDR2: DFQATT and SNEGSKA (reference sequence). The CDR3 consists of 15 residues.

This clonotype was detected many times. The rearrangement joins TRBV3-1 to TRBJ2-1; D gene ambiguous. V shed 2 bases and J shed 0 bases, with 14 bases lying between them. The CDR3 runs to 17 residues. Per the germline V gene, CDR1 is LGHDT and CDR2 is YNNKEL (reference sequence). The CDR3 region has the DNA TGTGCCAGCAGCCAATTTTTGCGTTTAGACTCCTACAATGAGCAGTTCTTC. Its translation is CASSQFLRLDSYNEQFF.

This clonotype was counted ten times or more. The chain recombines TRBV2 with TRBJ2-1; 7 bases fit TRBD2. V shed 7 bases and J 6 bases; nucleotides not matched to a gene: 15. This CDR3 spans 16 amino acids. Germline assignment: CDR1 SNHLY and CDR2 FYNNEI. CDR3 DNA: TGTGCCAGCATCCGGCTTGCGGCGGGGGTAATCAATGAGCAGTTCTTC. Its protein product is CASIRLAAGVINEQFF.

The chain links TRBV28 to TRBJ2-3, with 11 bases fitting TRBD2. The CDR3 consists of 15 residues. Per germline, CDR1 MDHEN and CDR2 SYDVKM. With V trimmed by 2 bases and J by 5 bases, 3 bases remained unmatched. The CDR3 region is CASSLTGTSGDTQYF. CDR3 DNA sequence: TGTGCCAGCAGTTTAACAGGGACTAGCGGAGATACGCAGTATTTT.